This T cell receptor beta chain was recovered during a study of control samples from healthy donors and cancer patients. Trimming cost V 1 base and J 4 bases, with 15 bases left between them. The germline gives CDR1 SGHRS, CDR2 YFSETQ. The CDR3 sequence is 15 residues long. Assay used: immunoSEQ multiplex PCR; TCRdb lists only in-frame clones, some missing. The table includes tens of thousands of clones, 70% to 90% detected once. The chain couples TRBV5-1 to TRBJ2-7; possibly TRBD2 for D (7 bases). The sequencing input was blood. The sequence came from a woman aged 60 to 75 in good health. The CDR3 loop is CASSLSGGSLYEQYF. The CDR3 coding sequence is TGCGCCAGCAGCTTGTCGGGGGGCAGTTTGTACGAGCAGTACTTC.